The 18 T cell receptor beta chains reported below all come from one sample, sequenced in a study of immune evolution from preneoplasia to lung adenocarcinoma. TCRdb's copy holds only in-frame clones and misses some; the assay was immunoSEQ multiplex PCR. The table lists 9,100 or so clones, over 65% of them singletons. Sequenced input: FFPE lung adenocarcinoma in situ tissue. The receptors here all came from a person in their sixties or seventies with lung adenocarcinoma.

This sequence joins TRBV4-3 and TRBJ2-1; 11 bases map to TRBD2. Germline CDR1 and CDR2: LGHNA and YSLEER. V shed 1 base and J 4 bases; nucleotides not matched to a gene: 3. This CDR3 has 16 residues. This CDR3 is CASSQGTSGLYNEQFF. The DNA of the CDR3 is TGCGCCAGCAGCCAAGGGACTAGCGGGCTATACAATGAGCAGTTCTTC.

V is TRBV7-2 and J is TRBJ2-3; the D call may be TRBD1 or TRBD2 (6 bases each). The length of the CDR3 is 14 residues. Germline V gene lookup returns CDR1 SGHTA and CDR2 FQGNSA. V was trimmed by 7 bases and J by 1 base, leaving 12 bases between them. The CDR3 loop is CASKTRGRTDTQYF. DNA of the CDR3: TGTGCCAGCAAAACCCGGGGGCGCACAGATACGCAGTATTTT.

The chain employs TRBV5-4 and TRBJ1-6; TRBD1 matches at 7 bases. The CDR3 sequence is 13 residues long. Trimming took 6 bases from V and 7 from J; bases not matched to a gene: 4. From germline, CDR1 is SGHNT and CDR2 YYREEE (reference sequence). The chain's CDR3 is CASNRGRNSPLHF. The CDR3 DNA sequence: TGTGCCAGCAACAGGGGTCGAAATTCACCCCTCCACTTT.

The chain carries TRBV7-2 and TRBJ2-7; D gene ambiguous. The V gene's germline CDR1 is SGHTA and CDR2 FQGNSA. CDR3 length equals 16 residues. V was shortened by 3 bases and J by 5 bases, with 20 bases between the two germline ends. The CDR3 loop is CASSLDLQRPANEQYF. The DNA of the CDR3 is TGTGCCAGCAGCTTGGACCTTCAAAGGCCGGCGAACGAGCAGTACTTC.

The V and J genes are TRBV6-5 and TRBJ1-6; weak D call: TRBD1 (5 bases). This CDR3 is built from 16 residues. Between the trimmed V and J ends, which lost 0 bases and 7 bases, there was a span of 13 bases. Germline V gives CDR1 MNHEY, CDR2 SVGAGI. CDR3 loop: CASSYSRWDLNSPLHF. The CDR3 coding sequence is TGTGCCAGCAGTTACTCCCGGTGGGACTTGAATTCACCCCTCCACTTT.

This chain joins TRBV11-3 and TRBJ2-1, with no clear D. CDR3 length: 11 amino acids. Trimming pared 0 bases from V and 6 bases from J, leaving 0 bases between. In germline, CDR1 is SGHNT, CDR2 YENEEA. CDR3 sequence (DNA): TGTGCCAGCAGCTTAGACAATGAGCAGTTCTTC. Its translation: CASSLDNEQFF.

The chain has TRBV27 and TRBJ2-5, with 9 bases matching TRBD1. CDR1 and CDR2 (germline): MNHEY, SMNVEV (reference sequence). Trimming cost V 6 bases and J 5 bases; bases outside gene matches: 4. The CDR3 loop spans 13 amino acids. CDR3 bases: TGTGCCAGCAGACAGGGGGCCGCCGAGACCCAGTACTTC. Its translation is CASRQGAAETQYF.

The chain carries TRBV10-3 and TRBJ2-7; TRBD1 might be the D (6 bases). CDR3 length equals 16 residues. Trimming shortened V by 6 bases and J by 3 bases, and 21 bases separated the two germline ends. Germline CDR1 ENHRY, CDR2 SYGVKD. The CDR3 sequence is CAISLSTGTGFYEQYF. The CDR3, as DNA: TGTGCCATCAGCCTATCCACCGGAACAGGGTTCTACGAGCAGTACTTC.

This clone was found once. V and J are TRBV10-3 and TRBJ1-2, with 10 bases fitting TRBD1. With 7 bases clipped from V and 2 bases from J, the junction kept 4 bases outside the gene matches. The CDR3 covers 14 residues. The germline V gene has CDR1 ENHRY and CDR2 SYGVKD. The CDR3 is CAINPGQGNYGYTF. CDR3 DNA sequence: TGTGCCATCAACCCGGGACAGGGGAACTATGGCTACACCTTC.

This chain links TRBV7-2 with TRBJ1-2, with TRBD1 matching over 7 bases. CDR1 is SGHTA, CDR2 FQGNSA, per germline. V gave up 5 bases and J gave up 4 bases; unmatched junction bases: 7. This CDR3 spans 14 amino acids. CDR3 sequence: CASSQQQGSYGYTF. The CDR3 DNA follows: TGTGCCAGCAGCCAACAACAGGGGAGCTATGGCTACACCTTC.

V gene TRBV10-2 combines with J gene TRBJ2-3; 9 nucleotides agree with TRBD1. V shed 10 bases and J 8 bases; nucleotides not matched to a gene: 4. There are 11 residues in the CDR3. Germline V gives CDR1 WSHSY, CDR2 SAAADI. Here the CDR3 DNA reads TGCGCCACCACAGGGGGCGGTACGCAGTATTTT. This encodes CATTGGGTQYF.

The chain uses TRBV4-1 and TRBJ2-5; TRBD2 agrees at 12 bases. In germline, CDR1 is MGHRA, CDR2 YSYEKL. The CDR3 loop spans 16 amino acids. Trimming removed 3 bases from V and 4 bases from J; junction bases left unmatched: 6. The CDR3, as DNA: TGCGCCAGCAGCCAGCCTAGCGGGGGGGCCGGAGAGACCCAGTACTTC. Encoded protein: CASSQPSGGAGETQYF.

The rearrangement uses TRBV27 and TRBJ2-7, with TRBD1 matching over 7 bases. The CDR3 spans 15 residues. The V segment lost 0 bases and the J segment 2 bases; nucleotides outside the gene matches: 4. Germline V gene sequence: CDR1 MNHEY, CDR2 SMNVEV (reference sequence). The CDR3 here is CASSLSGGQTYEQYF. CDR3 coding DNA: TGTGCCAGCAGTTTATCTGGGGGACAGACCTACGAGCAGTACTTC.

The gene calls are TRBV7-9 and TRBJ2-5; perhaps TRBD2 as D (7 bases). Per the germline V gene, CDR1 is SEHNR and CDR2 is FQNEAQ (reference sequence). V was clipped by 4 bases and J by 0 bases, with 18 bases between them. This CDR3 comprises 17 residues. The CDR3 loop reads CASSSPTRGAYQETQYF. The CDR3, as DNA: TGTGCCAGCAGCTCACCAACCCGGGGGGCGTACCAAGAGACCCAGTACTTC. The variable domain in full, completed from reference TRBV7-9 and TRBJ2-5, reads DTGVSQNPRHKITKRGQNVTFRCDPISEHNRLYWYRQTLGQGPEFLTYFQNEAQLEKSRLLSDRFSAERPKGSFSTLEIQRTEQGDSAMYLCASSSPTRGAYQETQYFGPGTRLLVL.

The chain employs TRBV7-6 and TRBJ1-1, with D possibly being TRBD1 (5 bases). CDR3 length equals 14 residues. Germline V gene lookup returns CDR1 SGHVS and CDR2 FNYEAQ. Trimming left V 8 bases short and J 10 bases short, with 23 bases between. In DNA, the CDR3 is TGTGCCAGCCAAACCCTCGCCGGGGGGGAGGGAGCTTTCTTT. Its translation: CASQTLAGGEGAFF.

This chain links TRBV15 with TRBJ1-5; D is possibly TRBD1 (6 bases). This CDR3 spans 12 amino acids. Germline lookup yields CDR1 LNHNV and CDR2 YYDKDF (reference sequence). Trimming removed 6 bases from V and 6 bases from J, with 9 bases in between. CDR3 protein: CATRLRGQPQHF. In DNA, the CDR3 is TGTGCCACCAGGCTCAGGGGTCAGCCCCAGCATTTT. Using reference TRBV15 and TRBJ1-5 for the parts outside the CDR3, the full variable domain is DAMVIQNPRYQVTQFGKPVTLSCSQTLNHNVMYWYQQKSSQAPKLLFHYYDKDFNNEADTPDNFQSRRPNTSFCFLDIRSPGLGDTAMYLCATRLRGQPQHFGDGTRLSIL.

The rearrangement uses TRBV29-1 and TRBJ1-3; no clear D gene. Germline loops: CDR1 SQVTM, CDR2 ANQGSEA. The CDR3 totals 11 residues. The CDR3 DNA sequence: TGCAGTATAAATCTTGGAAACACCATATATTTT. It translates to CSINLGNTIYF.

This chain connects TRBV7-9 to TRBJ2-7, with 7 bases aligning to TRBD2. The CDR3 has 11 amino acids. The germline CDR1 and CDR2 sequences are SEHNR and FQNEAQ (reference sequence). V lost 8 bases to trimming and J lost 7 bases; unmatched junction nucleotides: 5. CDR3 loop: CASGRAWEQYF. In DNA form, the CDR3 reads TGTGCCAGCGGGAGGGCATGGGAGCAGTACTTC. Full variable domain (missing parts from reference TRBV7-9 and TRBJ2-7): DTGVSQNPRHKITKRGQNVTFRCDPISEHNRLYWYRQTLGQGPEFLTYFQNEAQLEKSRLLSDRFSAERPKGSFSTLEIQRTEQGDSAMYLCASGRAWEQYFGPGTRLTVT.